The 21 T cell receptor beta chains below come from one sample, sequenced in a study of shared clonotypes between healthy human individuals. Produced via immunoSEQ multiplex PCR; TCRdb's table is partial and in-frame only. Of around 2.5 million clones listed, under 95% are singletons. Sample: naive CD4+ T cells from PBMCs. Subset meaning: CD45RA+ positively selected. All receptors come from a man between 18 and 35 years old in good health. Some clones in this sample may be carry-over from other donors' samples.

The chain has TRBV6-6 and TRBJ2-2; the match to TRBD2 covers 10 bases. From germline, CDR1 is MNHNY and CDR2 SVGAGI (reference sequence). The length of the CDR3 is 14 residues. V was clipped by 2 bases and J by 8 bases; unmatched bases: 2. CDR3 nucleotides: TGTGCCAGCAGTTACGTACTAGCGGGAGGGGAGCTGTTTTTT. Translation gives CASSYVLAGGELFF.

This sequence joins TRBV9 and TRBJ2-1; tentatively, D is TRBD2 (6 bases). Trimming removed 3 bases from V and 8 bases from J, with 12 bases in between. CDR3 length equals 13 residues. CDR1 is SGDLS and CDR2 is YYNGEE in the germline V gene. CDR3 amino acids: CASSEGTSDEQFF. CDR3 sequence (DNA): TGTGCCAGCAGCGAGGGGACTTCGGATGAGCAGTTCTTC.

This chain links TRBV18 with TRBJ2-1; D call uncertain. Germline V gene data show CDR1 as KGHSH and CDR2 as LQKENI. The V and J ends lost 3 bases and 0 bases respectively, with 6 bases between them. The CDR3 totals 14 residues. The CDR3: CASSPFSSYNEQFF. Written as DNA, the CDR3 is TGTGCCAGCTCACCGTTTAGCTCCTACAATGAGCAGTTCTTC. Based on the CDR3 plus reference TRBV18 and TRBJ2-1, the full variable domain is NAGVMQNPRHLVRRRGQEARLRCSPMKGHSHVYWYRQLPEEGLKFMVYLQKENIIDESGMPKERFSAEFPKEGPSILRIQQVVRGDSAAYFCASSPFSSYNEQFFGPGTRLTVL.

The V gene is TRBV5-4, the J gene TRBJ1-5; the D gene is possibly TRBD1 (6 bases). Trimming took 0 bases from V and 5 from J, leaving 12 bases between them. The CDR3 sequence is 15 residues long. Germline V CDR1 and CDR2: SGHNT, YYREEE (reference sequence). The DNA of the CDR3 is TGTGCCAGCAGCTTGGATGGACAGAGAGATCAGCCCCAGCATTTT. Translated, it gives CASSLDGQRDQPQHF.

The genes are TRBV6-5 and TRBJ1-1, with unresolved D. With 6 bases removed from V and 11 bases from J, the gap between germline ends came to 19 bases. Looked up from germline, CDR1 is MNHEY and CDR2 is SVGAGI. The length of the CDR3 is 13 residues. The CDR3 nucleotides are TGTGCCAGCAGCAACCTCCGGGAGGCCCCGGCTTTCTTT. This codes for CASSNLREAPAFF.

This chain's CDR3 is CASSSLWTGELFF. The CDR3 bases are TGTGCCAGCAGCTCCCTGTGGACCGGGGAGCTGTTTTTT. The rearrangement uses TRBV7-9 and TRBJ2-2; D gene ambiguous. Trimming took 4 bases from V and 5 from J, leaving 8 bases between them. Germline CDR1 is SEHNR and CDR2 is FQNEAQ (reference sequence). This CDR3 has 13 residues.

The genes are TRBV27 and TRBJ2-7; D is perhaps TRBD1 (5 bases). CDR1 and CDR2 (germline): MNHEY, SMNVEV (reference sequence). V was trimmed by 7 bases and J by 3 bases, leaving 19 bases between them. The CDR3 is 15 amino acids. CDR3 residues: CASMGLWEHHYEQYF. The DNA of the CDR3 is TGTGCCAGCATGGGGCTCTGGGAACACCACTACGAGCAGTACTTC.

This clone has just a few counts. The chain uses TRBV28 and TRBJ1-5; no reliable D call. The CDR3 loop spans 15 amino acids. The V end was cut by 6 bases, the J end by 2 bases, with 14 bases between. Germline CDR1 is MDHEN and CDR2 is SYDVKM. The CDR3 sequence is CASSRAGGGNQPQHF. The CDR3 DNA sequence: TGTGCCAGCAGCCGGGCAGGAGGAGGCAATCAGCCCCAGCATTTT.

The CDR3 reads CASSLTRTGDVYGYTF. The CDR3, as DNA: TGTGCCAGCAGCTTAACCCGGACAGGAGATGTTTATGGCTACACCTTC. V is TRBV11-2 and J is TRBJ1-2, with 7 bases that match TRBD1. V lost 2 bases and J lost 5; bases outside the gene matches: 11. Germline lookup yields CDR1 SGHAT and CDR2 FQNNGV. CDR3 length: 16 residues.

For this clone: A junction end diverges from the germline sequence, so it may reflect a read error. V and J are TRBV7-9 and TRBJ2-7; D gene uncertain. The germline CDR1 and CDR2 sequences are SEHNR and FQNEAQ (reference sequence). CDR3 length equals 11 residues. In nucleotides, the CDR3 is TGTGCCAGCAGCTTAGACAACGAGCAGTGCTTC. This codes for CASSLDNEQCF.

V usage is TRBV6-5 and J usage is TRBJ2-1; 9 bases match TRBD2. The CDR3 has 15 residues. V dropped 0 bases and J dropped 12; count of bases not matched to a gene: 9. The V gene's germline CDR1 is MNHEY and CDR2 SVGAGI. CDR3 protein: CASSYSVASGALQFF. The CDR3 nucleotides are TGTGCCAGCAGTTACTCAGTCGCTAGCGGGGCCTTGCAGTTCTTC.

This chain connects TRBV28 to TRBJ2-7; 8 bases match TRBD2. Losses at the gene ends were 6 bases for V and 5 bases for J; bases not matched to a gene: 6. Germline V CDR1 and CDR2: MDHEN, SYDVKM. CDR3 length equals 13 residues. The CDR3 region is CASSGGDRNEQYF. CDR3 DNA: TGTGCCAGCAGCGGGGGGGATCGCAACGAGCAGTACTTC.

J is TRBJ1-1 and V is TRBV4-2; D ambiguous. CDR3 size: 13 residues. V dropped 3 bases and J dropped 4 bases, with 9 bases sitting between them. Germline V CDR1 and CDR2: LGHNA, YNFKEQ. CDR3 loop: CASSHPRGTEAFF. The CDR3 DNA reads TGTGCCAGCAGCCACCCCCGGGGCACTGAAGCTTTCTTT.

This sequence joins TRBV7-9 and TRBJ1-1, with D perhaps TRBD1 (6 bases). Germline values: CDR1 SEHNR, CDR2 FQNEAQ (reference sequence). With 5 bases removed from V and 2 bases from J, the gap between germline ends came to 15 bases. This CDR3 is built from 15 residues. In DNA, the CDR3 is TGTGCCAGCAGCCCGGGGGGGCTTTTTAACACTGAAGCTTTCTTT. Translation gives CASSPGGLFNTEAFF.

V is TRBV7-9 and J is TRBJ2-7; no firm D call. The germline V and J ends were trimmed by 3 bases and 7 bases, with 19 bases remaining between them. There are 15 residues in the CDR3. Looked up from germline, CDR1 is SEHNR and CDR2 is FQNEAQ (reference sequence). The CDR3 sequence: CASSFLGLAHEEQYF. As DNA, the CDR3 is TGTGCCAGCAGCTTTCTTGGCTTAGCCCATGAAGAGCAGTACTTC.

The chain uses TRBV6-5 and TRBJ2-7; perhaps TRBD2 as D (6 bases). The CDR3 length is 14 residues. CDR1 is MNHEY and CDR2 is SVGAGI in the germline V gene. The germline V and J ends were trimmed by 6 bases and 3 bases, with 15 bases remaining between them. The CDR3: CASRLLARHYEQYF. DNA of the CDR3: TGTGCCAGCAGGCTCCTAGCGCGACACTACGAGCAGTACTTC.

The chain links TRBV7-8 to TRBJ2-2; D gene uncertain. The CDR3 length is 12 residues. V was shortened by 5 bases and J by 8 bases, with 9 bases between the two germline ends. Germline CDR1 is SGHVS and CDR2 is FQNEAQ. Here the CDR3 DNA reads TGTGCCAGCAGCCCCCTATGGGGGGAGCTGTTTTTT. It translates to CASSPLWGELFF.

The CDR3 sequence is CASSSLARAGGEQFF. CDR3 DNA: TGTGCCAGCAGCTCACTAGCGAGGGCTGGTGGTGAGCAGTTCTTC. This chain connects TRBV28 to TRBJ2-1, with 7 bases lining up with TRBD2. The CDR3 has 15 amino acids. V shed 6 bases and J 9 bases; nucleotides not matched to a gene: 14. Germline assignment: CDR1 MDHEN and CDR2 SYDVKM. Combining the CDR3 with reference TRBV28 and TRBJ2-1 gives the whole variable domain DVKVTQSSRYLVKRTGEKVFLECVQDMDHENMFWYRQDPGLGLRLIYFSYDVKMKEKGDIPEGYSVSREKKERFSLILESASTNQTSMYLCASSSLARAGGEQFFGPGTRLTVL.

V usage is TRBV28 and J usage is TRBJ2-7; 9 bases are shared with TRBD1. CDR1 is MDHEN and CDR2 is SYDVKM in the germline V gene. CDR3 length: 12 amino acids. J was trimmed by 12 bases and V by 5 bases; bases with no gene match: 8. This CDR3 is CASSGDRVEPYF. The CDR3, as DNA: TGTGCCAGCAGTGGGGACAGGGTCGAACCGTACTTC.

Points on this clone: At the DNA level, this CDR3 is encoded by other sequences in the same sample as well. V usage is TRBV9 and J usage is TRBJ2-1, with a tentative D call TRBD1 (8 bases). The germline gives CDR1 SGDLS, CDR2 YYNGEE. Trimming shortened V by 0 bases and J by 7 bases, and 14 bases separated the two germline ends. There are 15 residues in the CDR3. Here the CDR3 reads CASSVVGQGGNEQFF. CDR3 coding DNA: TGTGCCAGCAGCGTAGTAGGACAGGGAGGGAATGAGCAGTTCTTC.

The chain couples TRBV28 to TRBJ2-3, with 9 bases that match TRBD1. The trim removed 6 bases at V and 4 bases at J, leaving 8 bases unmatched. The CDR3 has 15 residues. Germline loops: CDR1 MDHEN, CDR2 SYDVKM. As DNA, the CDR3 is TGTGCCAGCAGCTCGTACGGACAGGGGCCAGATACGCAGTATTTT. This translates into CASSSYGQGPDTQYF.